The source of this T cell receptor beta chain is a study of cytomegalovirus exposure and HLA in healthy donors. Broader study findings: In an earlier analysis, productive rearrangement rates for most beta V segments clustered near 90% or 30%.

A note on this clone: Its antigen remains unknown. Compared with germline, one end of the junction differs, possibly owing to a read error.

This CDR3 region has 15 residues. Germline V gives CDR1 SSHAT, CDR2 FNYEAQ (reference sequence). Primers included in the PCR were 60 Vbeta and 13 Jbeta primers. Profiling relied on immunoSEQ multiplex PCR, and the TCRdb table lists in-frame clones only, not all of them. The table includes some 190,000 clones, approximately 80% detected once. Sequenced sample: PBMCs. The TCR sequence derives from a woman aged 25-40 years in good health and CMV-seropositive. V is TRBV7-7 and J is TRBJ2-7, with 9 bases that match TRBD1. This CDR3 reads CASSLGTGSSYEQYF. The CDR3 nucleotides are TGTGCTAGCAGCCTCGGGACAGGGAGCTCCTACGAGCAGTACTTC.